A single sample gave rise to the 3 T cell receptor beta chains below, sequenced in a study of T cells in tuberculosis. Sequencing used immunoSEQ multiplex PCR; TCRdb keeps in-frame clones, though not all of them. The data show tens of thousands of clones, approximately 97% seen once. Sequenced input: PBMCs. The receptors originated from a donor between 10 and 35 years old with latent tuberculosis or without tuberculosis infection.

This chain links TRBV29-1 with TRBJ2-7; TRBD2 matches 7 bases. This CDR3 is built from 16 residues. V lost 0 bases, J lost 6 bases, and 14 bases stayed unmatched. The germline V gene has CDR1 SQVTM and CDR2 ANQGSEA. This chain's CDR3 is CSVEDCVGREICEQYF. In nucleotides, the CDR3 is TGCAGCGTTGAAGATTGTGTCGGGCGGGAGATCTGCGAGCAGTACTTC.

The rearrangement links TRBV4-1 to TRBJ2-3, with 7 bases fitting TRBD1. V gave up 4 bases and J gave up 3 bases; unmatched junction bases: 7. This CDR3 comprises 15 residues. The germline V gene has CDR1 MGHRA and CDR2 YSYEKL. CDR3 nucleotides: TGCGCCAGCAGCCCCGACAGGGACCCTACAGATACGCAGTATTTT. This gives the protein CASSPDRDPTDTQYF.

The chain uses TRBV19 and TRBJ2-2; weak D call: TRBD2 (6 bases). This CDR3 is built from 16 residues. V lost 3 bases and J lost 5, with 16 bases in between. Germline CDR1 is LNHDA and CDR2 is SQIVND (reference sequence). CDR3 nucleotides: TGTGCCAGTAGTATCCTGCGCGGGGCACAGACCGGGGAGCTGTTTTTT. Translation gives CASSILRGAQTGELFF.